This T cell receptor (beta chain) originates from a study of cytomegalovirus exposure and HLA in healthy donors. CDR3 length: 24 amino acids. Per germline, CDR1 MNHEY and CDR2 SMNVEV (reference sequence). Unmatched junction bases numbered 32, after V lost 3 bases and J lost 3 bases. Vbeta (60) and Jbeta (13) primers were used in the PCR. Method: immunoSEQ multiplex PCR; TCRdb's copy keeps in-frame clones and lacks some. The sample yields some 200,000 clones, 70% to 85% seen once. As for this clone: Its antigen is undetermined.

Findings and caveats of the study: Reportedly, fewer N-insertions than the roughly 700-donor mean appeared in an Asian-associated ancestry cluster in a later analysis.

This chain links TRBV27 with TRBJ2-7; 10 bases are a match to TRBD2. What was sequenced was PBMCs. The source of this sequence is a man aged 50 to 60 in good health and CMV-seronegative. The CDR3 protein is CASSFQRATTQREGRVITSYEQYF. In DNA, the CDR3 is TGTGCCAGCAGTTTCCAGCGTGCGACTACCCAGCGGGAGGGCCGGGTTATAACTAGCTACGAGCAGTACTTC.